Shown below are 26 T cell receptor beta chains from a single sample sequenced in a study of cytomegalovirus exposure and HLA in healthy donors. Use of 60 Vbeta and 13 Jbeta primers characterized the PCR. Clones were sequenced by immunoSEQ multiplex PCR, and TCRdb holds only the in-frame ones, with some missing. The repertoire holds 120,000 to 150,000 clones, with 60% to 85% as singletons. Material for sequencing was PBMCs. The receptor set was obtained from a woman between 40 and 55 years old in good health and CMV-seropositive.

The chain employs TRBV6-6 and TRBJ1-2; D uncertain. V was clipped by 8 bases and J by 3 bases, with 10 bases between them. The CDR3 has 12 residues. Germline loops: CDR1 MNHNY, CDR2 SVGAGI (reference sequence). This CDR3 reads CASGLTDYGYTF. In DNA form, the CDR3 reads TGTGCCAGCGGACTCACTGACTATGGCTACACCTTC.

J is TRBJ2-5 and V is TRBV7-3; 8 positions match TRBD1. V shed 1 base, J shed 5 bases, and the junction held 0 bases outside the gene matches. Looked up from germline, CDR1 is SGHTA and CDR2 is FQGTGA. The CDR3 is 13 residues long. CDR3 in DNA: TGTGCCAGCAGCTTAAACAGGGGGGAGACCCAGTACTTC. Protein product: CASSLNRGETQYF.

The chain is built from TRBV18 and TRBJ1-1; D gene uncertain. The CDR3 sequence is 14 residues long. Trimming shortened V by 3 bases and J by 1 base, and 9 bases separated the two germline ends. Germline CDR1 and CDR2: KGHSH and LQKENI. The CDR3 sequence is CASSPLVENTEAFF. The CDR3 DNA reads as TGTGCCAGCTCACCTCTTGTAGAGAACACTGAAGCTTTCTTT.

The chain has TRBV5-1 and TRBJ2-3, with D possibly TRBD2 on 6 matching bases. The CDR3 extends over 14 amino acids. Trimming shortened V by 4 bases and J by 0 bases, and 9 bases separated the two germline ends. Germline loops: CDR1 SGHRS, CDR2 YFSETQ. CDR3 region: CASSPRGSTDTQYF. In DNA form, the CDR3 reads TGCGCCAGCAGCCCTCGGGGGAGCACAGATACGCAGTATTTT.

The CDR3 DNA follows: TGTGCCAGCAGCCGAGGGACAGGGCAAGGTCAGCCCCAGCATTTT. Translated, it gives CASSRGTGQGQPQHF. The genes are TRBV5-6 and TRBJ1-5; 9 positions agree with TRBD1. J lost 6 bases, V lost 4 bases, and 8 bases had no gene match. The CDR3 spans 15 residues. Per germline, CDR1 SGHDT and CDR2 YYEEEE.

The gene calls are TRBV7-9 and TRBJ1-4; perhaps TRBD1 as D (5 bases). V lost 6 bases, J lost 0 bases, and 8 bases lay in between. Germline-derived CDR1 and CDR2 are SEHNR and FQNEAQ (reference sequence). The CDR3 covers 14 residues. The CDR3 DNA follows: TGTGCCAGCAGGACGACAGCAACTAATGAAAAACTGTTTTTT. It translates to CASRTTATNEKLFF.

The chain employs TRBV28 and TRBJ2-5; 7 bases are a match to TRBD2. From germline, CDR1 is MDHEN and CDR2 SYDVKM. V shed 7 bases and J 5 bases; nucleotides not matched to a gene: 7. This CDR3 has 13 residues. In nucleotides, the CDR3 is TGTGCCAGCATCCACGGGGGAGGGGAGACCCAGTACTTC. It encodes CASIHGGGETQYF.

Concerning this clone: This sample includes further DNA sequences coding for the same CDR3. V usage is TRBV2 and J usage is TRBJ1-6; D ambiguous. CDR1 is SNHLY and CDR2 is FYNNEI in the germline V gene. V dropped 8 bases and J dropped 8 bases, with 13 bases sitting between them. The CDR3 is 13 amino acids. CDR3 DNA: TGTGCCAGCTTGTCCACCGGGTATTCACCCCTCCACTTT. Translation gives CASLSTGYSPLHF.

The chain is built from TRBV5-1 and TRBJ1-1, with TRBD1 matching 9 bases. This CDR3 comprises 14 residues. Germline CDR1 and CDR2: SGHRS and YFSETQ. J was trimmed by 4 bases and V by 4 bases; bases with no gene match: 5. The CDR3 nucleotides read TGCGCCAGCAGCCCCCGACAGGGGGGCACTGAAGCTTTCTTT. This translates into CASSPRQGGTEAFF.

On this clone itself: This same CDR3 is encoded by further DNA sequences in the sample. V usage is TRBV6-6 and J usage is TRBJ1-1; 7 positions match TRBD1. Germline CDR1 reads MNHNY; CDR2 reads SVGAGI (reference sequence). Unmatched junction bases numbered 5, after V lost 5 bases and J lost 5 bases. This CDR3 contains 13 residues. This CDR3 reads CASSPRQGTEAFF. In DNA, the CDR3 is TGTGCCAGCAGTCCTCGACAGGGTACTGAAGCTTTCTTT.

DNA for the CDR3: TGTGCCAGCAGCTTTACAGGGGGCAAAGAGCAGTTCTTC. It translates to CASSFTGGKEQFF. The chain uses TRBV5-6 and TRBJ2-1; 9 bases fit TRBD1. The CDR3 is 13 residues long. From germline, CDR1 is SGHDT and CDR2 YYEEEE. The J segment lost 10 bases and the V segment lost 2 bases, leaving 4 bases of the junction unmatched.

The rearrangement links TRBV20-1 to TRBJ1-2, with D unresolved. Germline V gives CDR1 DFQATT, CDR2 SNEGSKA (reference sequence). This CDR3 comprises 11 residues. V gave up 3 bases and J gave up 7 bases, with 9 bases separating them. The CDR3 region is CSASPGSGYTF. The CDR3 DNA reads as TGCAGTGCTAGCCCCGGGAGTGGCTACACCTTC.

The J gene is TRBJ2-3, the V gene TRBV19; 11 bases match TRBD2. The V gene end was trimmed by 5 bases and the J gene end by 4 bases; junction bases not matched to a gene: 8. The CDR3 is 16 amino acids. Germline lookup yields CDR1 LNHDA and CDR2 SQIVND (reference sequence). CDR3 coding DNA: TGTGCCAGTAGTCTTACTAGCGGGGGTTTAGCAGATACGCAGTATTTT. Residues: CASSLTSGGLADTQYF.

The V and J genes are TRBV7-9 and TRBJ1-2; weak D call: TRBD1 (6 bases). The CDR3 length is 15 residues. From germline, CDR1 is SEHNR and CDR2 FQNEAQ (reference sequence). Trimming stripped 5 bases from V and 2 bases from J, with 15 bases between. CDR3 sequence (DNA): TGTGCCAGCAGCATCCTGGGACAAAGAAACTATGGCTACACCTTC. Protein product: CASSILGQRNYGYTF.

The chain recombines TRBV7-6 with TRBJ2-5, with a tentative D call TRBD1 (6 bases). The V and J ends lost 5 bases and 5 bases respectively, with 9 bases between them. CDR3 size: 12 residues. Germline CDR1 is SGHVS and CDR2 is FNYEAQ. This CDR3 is CASSAQGETQYF. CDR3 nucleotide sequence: TGTGCCAGCAGCGCCCAGGGGGAGACCCAGTACTTC. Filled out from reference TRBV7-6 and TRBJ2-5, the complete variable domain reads GAGVSQSPRYKVTKRGQDVALRCDPISGHVSLYWYRQALGQGPEFLTYFNYEAQQDKSGLPNDRFSAERPEGSISTLTIQRTEQRDSAMYRCASSAQGETQYFGPGTRLLVL.

CDR3 DNA sequence: TGTGCCAGCAGCAAACGGACTACCAGGACCCACAATGAGCAGTTCTTC. Translating it yields CASSKRTTRTHNEQFF. The chain recombines TRBV21-1 with TRBJ2-1; no check of the table's D call, TRBD2, against the DNA was made. TRBV21-1 is classified as a pseudogene. The CDR3 has 16 residues.

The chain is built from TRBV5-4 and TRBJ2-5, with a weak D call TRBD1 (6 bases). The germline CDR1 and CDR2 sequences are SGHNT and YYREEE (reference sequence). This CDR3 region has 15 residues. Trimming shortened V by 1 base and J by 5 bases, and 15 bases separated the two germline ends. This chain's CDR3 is CASSLSLAGVETQYF. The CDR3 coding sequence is TGTGCCAGCAGCTTGTCTTTAGCAGGGGTTGAGACCCAGTACTTC.

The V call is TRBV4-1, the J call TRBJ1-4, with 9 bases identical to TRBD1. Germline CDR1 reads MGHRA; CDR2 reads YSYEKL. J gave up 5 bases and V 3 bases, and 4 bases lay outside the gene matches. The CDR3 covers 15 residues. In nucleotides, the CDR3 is TGCGCCAGCAGCCATGCCGGGACAGGGAATGAAAAACTGTTTTTT. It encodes CASSHAGTGNEKLFF.

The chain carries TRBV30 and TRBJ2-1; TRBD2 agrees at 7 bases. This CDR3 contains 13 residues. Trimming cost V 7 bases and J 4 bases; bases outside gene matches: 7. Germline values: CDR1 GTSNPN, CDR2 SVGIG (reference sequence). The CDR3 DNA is TGTGCCTTGCAACACGGGGGGTACAATGAGCAGTTCTTC. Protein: CALQHGGYNEQFF.

The CDR3: CASSAIDTVGEKLFF. The CDR3 DNA sequence: TGTGCCAGCAGTGCAATAGATACAGTCGGTGAAAAACTGTTTTTT. The chain is built from TRBV25-1 and TRBJ1-4; D uncertain. Trimming stripped 4 bases from V and 7 bases from J, with 16 bases between. CDR3 size: 15 residues. Germline CDR1 reads MGHDK; CDR2 reads SYGVNS.

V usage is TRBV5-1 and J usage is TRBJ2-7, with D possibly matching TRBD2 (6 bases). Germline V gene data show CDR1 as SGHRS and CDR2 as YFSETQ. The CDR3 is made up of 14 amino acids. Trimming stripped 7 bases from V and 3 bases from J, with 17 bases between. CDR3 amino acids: CASSLEGLRYEQYF. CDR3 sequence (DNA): TGCGCCAGCTCCCTGGAGGGTCTACGCTACGAGCAGTACTTC.

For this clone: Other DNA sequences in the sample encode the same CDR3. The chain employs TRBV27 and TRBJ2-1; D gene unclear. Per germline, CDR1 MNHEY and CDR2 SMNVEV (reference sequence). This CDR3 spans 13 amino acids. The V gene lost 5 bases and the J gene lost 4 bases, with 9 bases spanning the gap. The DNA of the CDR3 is TGTGCCAGCAGTCCTCCCGTTTACAATGAGCAGTTCTTC. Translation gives CASSPPVYNEQFF.

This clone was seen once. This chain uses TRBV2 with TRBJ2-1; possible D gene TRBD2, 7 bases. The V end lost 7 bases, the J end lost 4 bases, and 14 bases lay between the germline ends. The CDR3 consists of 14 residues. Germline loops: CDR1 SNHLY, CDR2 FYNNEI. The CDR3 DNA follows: TGTGCCAGCAAAGGCGGGGGCCCATACAATGAGCAGTTCTTC. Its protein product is CASKGGGPYNEQFF.

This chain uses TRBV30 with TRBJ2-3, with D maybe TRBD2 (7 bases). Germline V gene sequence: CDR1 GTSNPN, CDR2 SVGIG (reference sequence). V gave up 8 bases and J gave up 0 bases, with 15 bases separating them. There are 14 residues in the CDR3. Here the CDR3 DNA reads TGTGCCGGGGGGGGCTGGTCTAGCACAGATACGCAGTATTTT. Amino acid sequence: CAGGGWSSTDTQYF. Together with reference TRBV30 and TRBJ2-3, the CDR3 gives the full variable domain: SQTIHQWPATLVQPVGSPLSLECTVEGTSNPNLYWYRQAAGRGLQLLFYSVGIGQISSEVPQNLSASRPQDRQFILSSKKLLLSDSGFYLCAGGGWSSTDTQYFGPGTRLTVL.

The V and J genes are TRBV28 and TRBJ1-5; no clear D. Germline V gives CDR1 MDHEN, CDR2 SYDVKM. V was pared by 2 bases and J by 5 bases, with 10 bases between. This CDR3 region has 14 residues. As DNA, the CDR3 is TGTGCCAGCAGTTTACCCAGGCATGATCAGCCCCAGCATTTT. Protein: CASSLPRHDQPQHF.

CDR3 in amino acids: CASSGTADNQPQHF. In nucleotides, the CDR3 is TGTGCCAGCTCAGGGACAGCAGACAATCAGCCCCAGCATTTT. This rearrangement joins TRBV18 to TRBJ1-5; 7 nucleotides line up with TRBD1. Germline assignment: CDR1 KGHSH and CDR2 LQKENI. This CDR3 has 14 amino acids. With 5 bases clipped from V and 3 bases from J, the junction kept 4 bases outside the gene matches.